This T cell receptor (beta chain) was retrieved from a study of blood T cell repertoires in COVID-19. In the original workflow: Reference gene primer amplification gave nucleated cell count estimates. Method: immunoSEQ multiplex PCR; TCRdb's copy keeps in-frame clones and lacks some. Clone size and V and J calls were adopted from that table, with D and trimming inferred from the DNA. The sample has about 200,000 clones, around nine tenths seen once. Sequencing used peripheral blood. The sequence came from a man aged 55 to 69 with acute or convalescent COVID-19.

The CDR3 DNA reads as TGTGCCAGCTCACCCACAGGGCGGGGGATCGCAGATACGCAGTATTTT. It yields the protein CASSPTGRGIADTQYF. The chain employs TRBV18 and TRBJ2-3, with a weak D call TRBD2 (7 bases). The V end lost 3 bases, the J end lost 4 bases, and 17 bases lay between the germline ends. The CDR3 contains 16 residues. Germline lookup yields CDR1 KGHSH and CDR2 LQKENI.